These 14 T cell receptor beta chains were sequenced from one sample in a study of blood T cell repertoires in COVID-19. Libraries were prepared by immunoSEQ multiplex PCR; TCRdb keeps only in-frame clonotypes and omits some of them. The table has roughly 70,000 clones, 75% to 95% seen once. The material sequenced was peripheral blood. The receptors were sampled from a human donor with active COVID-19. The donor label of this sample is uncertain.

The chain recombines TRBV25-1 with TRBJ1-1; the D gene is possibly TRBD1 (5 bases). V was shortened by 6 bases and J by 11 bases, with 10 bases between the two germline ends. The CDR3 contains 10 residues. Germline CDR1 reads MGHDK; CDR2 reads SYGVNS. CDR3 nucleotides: TGTGCCAGCAGAGGGGTCGGCGCTTTCTTT. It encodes CASRGVGAFF.

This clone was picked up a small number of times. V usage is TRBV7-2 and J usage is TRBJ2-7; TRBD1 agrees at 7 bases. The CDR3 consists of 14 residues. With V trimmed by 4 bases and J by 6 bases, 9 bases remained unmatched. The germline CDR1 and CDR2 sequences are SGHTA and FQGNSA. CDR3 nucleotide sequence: TGTGCCAGCAGCTCTTTGACAGGGACCCTCGAGCAGTACTTC. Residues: CASSSLTGTLEQYF.

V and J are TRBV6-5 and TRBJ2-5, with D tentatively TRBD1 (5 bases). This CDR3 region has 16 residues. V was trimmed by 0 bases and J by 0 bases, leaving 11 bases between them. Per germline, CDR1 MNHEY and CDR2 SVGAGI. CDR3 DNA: TGTGCCAGCAGTTACTCGAACAGGCCCTACCAAGAGACCCAGTACTTC. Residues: CASSYSNRPYQETQYF.

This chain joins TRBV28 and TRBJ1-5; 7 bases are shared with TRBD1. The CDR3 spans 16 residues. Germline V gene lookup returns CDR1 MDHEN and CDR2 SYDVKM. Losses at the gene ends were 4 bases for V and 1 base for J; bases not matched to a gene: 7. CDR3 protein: CASSSQGMGSNQPQHF. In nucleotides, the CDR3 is TGTGCCAGCAGTTCACAGGGGATGGGGAGCAATCAGCCCCAGCATTTT.

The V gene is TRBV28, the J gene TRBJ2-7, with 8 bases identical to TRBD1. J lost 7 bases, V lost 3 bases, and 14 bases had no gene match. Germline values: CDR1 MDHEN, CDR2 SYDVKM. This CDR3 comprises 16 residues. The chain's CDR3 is CASSFDPGGPTREQYF. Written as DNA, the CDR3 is TGTGCCAGCAGTTTCGATCCAGGGGGCCCCACGAGGGAGCAGTACTTC.

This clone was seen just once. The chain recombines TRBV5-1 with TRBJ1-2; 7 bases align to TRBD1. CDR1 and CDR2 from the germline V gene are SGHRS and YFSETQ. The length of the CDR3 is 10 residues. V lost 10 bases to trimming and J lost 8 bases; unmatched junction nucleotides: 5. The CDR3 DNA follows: TGCGCCGACAGGGCTCCGGGCTACACCTTC. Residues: CADRAPGYTF.

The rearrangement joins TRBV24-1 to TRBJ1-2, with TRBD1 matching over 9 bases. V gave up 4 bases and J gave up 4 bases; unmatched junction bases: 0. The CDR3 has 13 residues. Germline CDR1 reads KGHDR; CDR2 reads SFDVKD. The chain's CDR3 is CATSEGQGYGYTF. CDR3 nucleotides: TGTGCCACCAGTGAGGGACAGGGCTATGGCTACACCTTC.

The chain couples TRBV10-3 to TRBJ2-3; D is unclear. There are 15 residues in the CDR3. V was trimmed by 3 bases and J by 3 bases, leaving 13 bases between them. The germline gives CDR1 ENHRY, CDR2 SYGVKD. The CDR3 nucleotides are TGTGCCATCAGTGATTTGGGCCGTGGGACAGATACGCAGTATTTT. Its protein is CAISDLGRGTDTQYF.

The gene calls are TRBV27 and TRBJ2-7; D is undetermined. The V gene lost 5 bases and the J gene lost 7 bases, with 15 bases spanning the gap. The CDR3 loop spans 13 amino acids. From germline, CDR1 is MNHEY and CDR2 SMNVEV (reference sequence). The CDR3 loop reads CASSLAGLREQYF. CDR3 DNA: TGTGCCAGCAGTCTCGCAGGCCTCCGGGAGCAGTACTTC.

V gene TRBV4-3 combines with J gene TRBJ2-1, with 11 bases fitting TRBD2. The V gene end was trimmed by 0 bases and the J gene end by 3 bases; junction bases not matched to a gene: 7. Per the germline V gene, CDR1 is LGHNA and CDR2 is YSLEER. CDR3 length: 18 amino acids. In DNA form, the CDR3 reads TGCGCCAGCAGCCAAGATTGGGGTAGCGGGAGGGTCTACAATGAGCAGTTCTTC. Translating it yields CASSQDWGSGRVYNEQFF.

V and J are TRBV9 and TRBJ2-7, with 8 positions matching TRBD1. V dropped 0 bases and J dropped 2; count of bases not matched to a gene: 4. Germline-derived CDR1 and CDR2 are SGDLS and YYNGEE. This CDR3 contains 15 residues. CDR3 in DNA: TGTGCCAGCAGCGTAGGGACAGGGTCTACCTACGAGCAGTACTTC. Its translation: CASSVGTGSTYEQYF.

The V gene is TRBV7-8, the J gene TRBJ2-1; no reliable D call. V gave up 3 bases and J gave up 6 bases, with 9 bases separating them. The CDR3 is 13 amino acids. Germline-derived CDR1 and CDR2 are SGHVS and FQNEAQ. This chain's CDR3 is CASSFGAFNEQFF. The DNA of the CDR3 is TGTGCCAGCAGCTTTGGAGCCTTCAATGAGCAGTTCTTC. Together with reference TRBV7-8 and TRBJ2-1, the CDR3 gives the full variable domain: GAGVSQSPRYKVAKRGQDVALRCDPISGHVSLFWYQQALGQGPEFLTYFQNEAQLDKSGLPSDRFFAERPEGSVSTLKIQRTQQEDSAVYLCASSFGAFNEQFFGPGTRLTVL.

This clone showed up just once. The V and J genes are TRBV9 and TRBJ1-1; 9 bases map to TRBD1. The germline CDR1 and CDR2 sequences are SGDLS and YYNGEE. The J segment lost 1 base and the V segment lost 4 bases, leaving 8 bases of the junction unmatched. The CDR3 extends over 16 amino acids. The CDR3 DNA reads TGTGCCAGCAGCCCGCCGGGACAGGGATCGAACACTGAAGCTTTCTTT. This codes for CASSPPGQGSNTEAFF.

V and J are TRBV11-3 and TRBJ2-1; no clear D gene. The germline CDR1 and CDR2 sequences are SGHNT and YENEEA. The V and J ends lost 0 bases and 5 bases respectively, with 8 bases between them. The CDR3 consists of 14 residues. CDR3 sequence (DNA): TGTGCCAGCAGCTTAGAATCCTTAGACAATGAGCAGTTCTTC. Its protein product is CASSLESLDNEQFF.